A selection of T cell receptor beta chains follows, all from one sample in a study of blood T cell repertoires in COVID-19. Using immunoSEQ multiplex PCR, the repertoire was profiled, and TCRdb retains in-frame clones only, with some absent. The table shows 210,000 or so clones, with 70% to 90% occurring only once. The sample comprised peripheral blood. Every receptor here comes from a woman aged 18-29 years who had recovered from COVID-19. The CDR3 runs from the conserved cysteine through the conserved F or W. The order of the fields is clone size, D gene, V gene, J gene, CDR3 protein, CDR3 DNA. D genes are given only for firm matches. Size values are once, few and many counts, or a class for expanded clones, and some rows have none.

clone_size: NA
d_call: TRBD1
v_call: TRBV19
j_call: TRBJ1-1
cdr3_aa: CASNSDRKGPEAFF
cdr3_nt: TGTGCCAGCAACTCGGACAGGAAAGGACCTGAAGCTTTCTTT

clone_size: NA
d_call: NA
v_call: TRBV4-1
j_call: TRBJ2-5
cdr3_aa: CASSPLSVTGRDGETQYF
cdr3_nt: TGCGCCAGCAGCCCACTAAGTGTGACAGGCCGGGACGGAGAGACCCAGTACTTC

clone_size: NA
d_call: TRBD1
v_call: TRBV6-5
j_call: TRBJ2-7
cdr3_aa: CASSPMGQSYEQYF
cdr3_nt: TGTGCCAGCAGCCCGATGGGACAGAGCTACGAGCAGTACTTC

clone_size: NA
d_call: NA
v_call: TRBV2
j_call: TRBJ1-1
cdr3_aa: CARGGTEAFF
cdr3_nt: TGTGCCAGAGGGGGCACTGAAGCTTTCTTT

clone_size: few
d_call: TRBD1
v_call: TRBV28
j_call: TRBJ1-2
cdr3_aa: CASSSPRDSTYGYTF
cdr3_nt: TGTGCCAGCAGTTCTCCCCGGGACAGCACATATGGCTACACCTTC

clone_size: NA
d_call: TRBD2
v_call: TRBV3-1/TRBV3-2
j_call: TRBJ2-7
cdr3_aa: CASSLSWRGSYEQYF
cdr3_nt: TGTGCCAGCAGCCTGTCGTGGCGGGGGTCCTACGAGCAGTACTTC

clone_size: NA
d_call: TRBD1
v_call: TRBV3-1/TRBV3-2
j_call: TRBJ1-4
cdr3_aa: CASSPSTGRNEKLFF
cdr3_nt: TGTGCCAGCAGCCCATCGACAGGGAGGAACGAAAAACTGTTTTTT

clone_size: NA
d_call: NA
v_call: TRBV6-5
j_call: TRBJ1-1
cdr3_aa: CASSYSTGQLNTEAFF
cdr3_nt: TGTGCCAGCAGTTACTCGACGGGACAACTGAACACTGAAGCTTTCTTT

clone_size: NA
d_call: TRBD2
v_call: TRBV3-1/TRBV3-2
j_call: TRBJ2-4
cdr3_aa: CASSQVPGLASYIQYF
cdr3_nt: TGTGCCAGCAGCCAAGTACCGGGACTAGCCTCGTACATTCAGTACTTC

clone_size: NA
d_call: NA
v_call: TRBV5-5
j_call: TRBJ2-7
cdr3_aa: CASSFGPLGDEQYF
cdr3_nt: TGTGCCAGCAGCTTCGGACCTTTAGGGGACGAGCAGTACTTC

clone_size: NA
d_call: NA
v_call: TRBV5-5
j_call: TRBJ1-1
cdr3_aa: CASSPGLQRTEAFF
cdr3_nt: TGTGCCAGCAGCCCGGGACTGCAGAGGACTGAAGCTTTCTTT

clone_size: once
d_call: TRBD2
v_call: TRBV27
j_call: TRBJ2-4
cdr3_aa: CASSPLVAGGKRGNIQYF
cdr3_nt: TGTGCCAGCAGTCCGTTGGTAGCGGGAGGTAAAAGGGGAAACATTCAGTACTTC

clone_size: NA
d_call: NA
v_call: TRBV7-2
j_call: TRBJ1-2
cdr3_aa: CASSSRTARGGYTF
cdr3_nt: TGTGCCAGCAGCTCGCGGACAGCCCGGGGTGGCTACACCTTC

clone_size: NA
d_call: NA
v_call: TRBV2
j_call: TRBJ2-7
cdr3_aa: CASTTGKSYEQYF
cdr3_nt: TGTGCCAGCACCACCGGGAAATCCTACGAGCAGTACTTC

clone_size: NA
d_call: NA
v_call: TRBV29-1
j_call: TRBJ1-1
cdr3_aa: CSVEGAGNTEAFF
cdr3_nt: TGCAGCGTTGAAGGGGCAGGGAACACTGAAGCTTTCTTT

clone_size: NA
d_call: TRBD2
v_call: TRBV7-2
j_call: TRBJ2-5
cdr3_aa: CASSLGTSGRGGETQYF
cdr3_nt: TGTGCCAGCAGCTTGGGGACTAGCGGGAGGGGCGGGGAGACCCAGTACTTC

clone_size: NA
d_call: NA
v_call: TRBV3-1/TRBV3-2
j_call: TRBJ1-1
cdr3_aa: CASSQDTGQGEMNTEAFF
cdr3_nt: TGTGCCAGCAGCCAAGACACAGGGCAGGGAGAAATGAACACTGAAGCTTTCTTT

clone_size: few
d_call: TRBD1
v_call: TRBV7-2
j_call: TRBJ2-2
cdr3_aa: CASRGQGNTGELFF
cdr3_nt: TGTGCCAGCAGAGGACAGGGGAACACCGGGGAGCTGTTTTTT

clone_size: once
d_call: NA
v_call: TRBV5-6
j_call: TRBJ2-3
cdr3_aa: CASSLGANTQYF
cdr3_nt: TGTGCCAGCAGCTTGGGGGCGAATACGCAGTATTTT

clone_size: NA
d_call: TRBD1
v_call: TRBV12-5
j_call: TRBJ1-1
cdr3_aa: CASGLLDRGQGTEAFF
cdr3_nt: TGTGCTAGTGGCCTCCTAGACAGGGGCCAGGGCACTGAAGCTTTCTTT

clone_size: NA
d_call: NA
v_call: TRBV7-2
j_call: TRBJ2-3
cdr3_aa: CASSLVASNTDTQYF
cdr3_nt: TGTGCCAGCAGCTTAGTCGCGTCCAACACAGATACGCAGTATTTT

clone_size: NA
d_call: TRBD1
v_call: TRBV4-1
j_call: TRBJ1-4
cdr3_aa: CASSPGTGVEKLFF
cdr3_nt: TGCGCCAGCAGCCCTGGGACAGGCGTCGAAAAACTGTTTTTT

clone_size: NA
d_call: TRBD2
v_call: TRBV13
j_call: TRBJ2-1
cdr3_aa: CASSSRGLAGNYNEQFF
cdr3_nt: TGTGCCAGCAGTTCCCGGGGACTAGCGGGAAACTACAATGAGCAGTTCTTC

clone_size: NA
d_call: NA
v_call: TRBV12-3/TRBV12-4
j_call: TRBJ2-7
cdr3_aa: CASAGSPYEQYF
cdr3_nt: TGTGCCAGCGCCGGGAGCCCCTACGAGCAGTACTTC

clone_size: NA
d_call: TRBD1
v_call: TRBV18
j_call: TRBJ2-2
cdr3_aa: CASSSGTGGTGELFF
cdr3_nt: TGTGCCAGCTCATCCGGGACAGGGGGCACCGGGGAGCTGTTTTTT

clone_size: NA
d_call: NA
v_call: TRBV27
j_call: TRBJ2-5
cdr3_aa: CATQLKYRSPETQYF
cdr3_nt: TGTGCCACCCAACTTAAATACAGGTCCCCGGAGACCCAGTACTTC

clone_size: NA
d_call: TRBD1
v_call: TRBV7-2
j_call: TRBJ1-6
cdr3_aa: CASSLSAGTVNSPLHF
cdr3_nt: TGTGCCAGCAGCTTAAGTGCCGGGACAGTCAATTCACCCCTCCACTTT

clone_size: NA
d_call: TRBD2
v_call: TRBV25-1
j_call: TRBJ2-1
cdr3_aa: CASSERPTGTSGGNEQFF
cdr3_nt: TGTGCCAGCAGTGAAAGACCTACTGGGACTAGCGGGGGCAATGAGCAGTTCTTC

clone_size: NA
d_call: TRBD2
v_call: TRBV6-2/TRBV6-3
j_call: TRBJ2-1
cdr3_aa: CASSALATYNEQFF
cdr3_nt: TGTGCCAGCAGTGCACTAGCGACCTACAATGAGCAGTTCTTC

clone_size: few
d_call: TRBD2
v_call: TRBV10-3
j_call: TRBJ2-7
cdr3_aa: CAISEAGLAGPISYEQYF
cdr3_nt: TGTGCCATCAGTGAGGCGGGACTAGCGGGTCCCATCTCCTACGAGCAGTACTTC

clone_size: NA
d_call: TRBD1
v_call: TRBV4-3
j_call: TRBJ1-2
cdr3_aa: CASSQSRAYGTGRDYGYTF
cdr3_nt: TGCGCCAGCAGCCAAAGCAGGGCTTACGGGACAGGTAGAGACTATGGCTACACCTTC

clone_size: NA
d_call: NA
v_call: TRBV24-1
j_call: TRBJ1-2
cdr3_aa: CATSGSGYGYTF
cdr3_nt: TGTGCCACCTCAGGGTCTGGATATGGCTACACCTTC

clone_size: NA
d_call: TRBD2
v_call: TRBV7-2
j_call: TRBJ2-7
cdr3_aa: CASSPSGVSSYEQYF
cdr3_nt: TGTGCCAGCAGCCCTAGCGGGGTTAGCTCCTACGAGCAGTACTTC

clone_size: NA
d_call: NA
v_call: TRBV5-6
j_call: TRBJ1-2
cdr3_aa: CASSFQGNYGYTF
cdr3_nt: TGTGCCAGCAGCTTCCAGGGGAACTATGGCTACACCTTC